The source of this TCR beta chain is a study of CD8 T cells in ankylosing spondylitis. Via MiXCR, TCRdb re-called the 5' RACE reads, giving one row per CDR3 protein. Among about 750,000 distinct CDR3 sequences, around 20% were seen once, and the ten largest hold under 20%. This clonotype was observed at least ten times. The antigen remains unidentified. The CDR3 loop spans 13 amino acids. Germline V gives CDR1 MNHEY, CDR2 SMNVEV (reference sequence). Trimming removed 5 bases from V and 5 bases from J, with 9 bases in between. Study results and caveats: There was a TCR beta motif, made of fewer than 10 highly homologous variants, that appeared characteristic of ankylosing spondylitis blood. Disease-associated clones were reportedly significantly overrepresented in matched ankylosing spondylitis synovial fluid.

The chain joins TRBV27 to TRBJ2-2; D might be TRBD1 (6 bases). Sequenced material: blood, either unsorted or a sorted T cell fraction (not recorded which). The sequence came from a male donor with ankylosing spondylitis. The CDR3 region is CASSVTGTGELFF. As DNA, the CDR3 is TGTGCCAGCAGTGTCACAGGGACCGGGGAGCTGTTTTTT.